Below, 5 T cell receptor beta chains from the same sample are listed, as sequenced in a study of blood T cell repertoires in COVID-19. Assay: immunoSEQ multiplex PCR; the TCRdb copy retains only in-frame clones and omits some. The table includes about 210,000 clones, 83% detected once. The sample was peripheral blood. The receptors were sampled from a woman in her fifties or sixties with acute or convalescent COVID-19.

Only one count was recorded for this clone. The genes are TRBV10-3 and TRBJ2-3; 9 bases are a match to TRBD2. The J segment lost 6 bases and the V segment lost 3 bases, leaving 7 bases of the junction unmatched. This CDR3 spans 15 amino acids. CDR1 is ENHRY, CDR2 SYGVKD, per germline. The DNA of the CDR3 is TGTGCCATCAGTGATCTGGCGGGAGGGTATGATACGCAGTATTTT. Translation: CAISDLAGGYDTQYF.

CDR3 DNA sequence: TGTGCCTGGAGTGTACTCGGAGGGAAAGAGACCCAGTACTTC. This gives the protein CAWSVLGGKETQYF. The chain carries TRBV30 and TRBJ2-5; TRBD2 might be the D (6 bases). This CDR3 has 14 residues. Per germline, CDR1 GTSNPN and CDR2 SVGIG (reference sequence). The V end was cut by 0 bases, the J end by 3 bases, with 11 bases between. Using reference TRBV30 and TRBJ2-5 for the parts outside the CDR3, the full variable domain is SQTIHQWPATLVQPVGSPLSLECTVEGTSNPNLYWYRQAAGRGLQLLFYSVGIGQISSEVPQNLSASRPQDRQFILSSKKLLLSDSGFYLCAWSVLGGKETQYFGPGTRLLVL.

The V gene is TRBV21-1, the J gene TRBJ1-3. TRBV21-1 is termed a pseudogene. This CDR3 region has 15 residues. The DNA of the CDR3 is TGTGCCAGCAGCAAAGAACGCGACGGGGGAAACACCATATATTTT. It encodes CASSKERDGGNTIYF.

The chain employs TRBV5-1 and TRBJ2-7, with D perhaps matching TRBD2 (5 bases). The germline CDR1 and CDR2 sequences are SGHRS and YFSETQ. The CDR3 is 14 residues long. V was trimmed by 0 bases and J by 6 bases, leaving 13 bases between them. DNA for the CDR3: TGCGCCAGCAGCTTGGAGGCGGGCGTAGGCGAGCAGTACTTC. This translates into CASSLEAGVGEQYF.

The rearrangement joins TRBV14 to TRBJ1-3; maybe TRBD1 (5 bases). V was shortened by 4 bases and J by 8 bases, with 15 bases between the two germline ends. The CDR3 totals 14 residues. The germline CDR1 and CDR2 sequences are SGHDN and FVKESK. CDR3 loop: CASSPWTTKDTIYF. DNA for the CDR3: TGTGCCAGCAGCCCCTGGACAACCAAGGACACCATATATTTT.